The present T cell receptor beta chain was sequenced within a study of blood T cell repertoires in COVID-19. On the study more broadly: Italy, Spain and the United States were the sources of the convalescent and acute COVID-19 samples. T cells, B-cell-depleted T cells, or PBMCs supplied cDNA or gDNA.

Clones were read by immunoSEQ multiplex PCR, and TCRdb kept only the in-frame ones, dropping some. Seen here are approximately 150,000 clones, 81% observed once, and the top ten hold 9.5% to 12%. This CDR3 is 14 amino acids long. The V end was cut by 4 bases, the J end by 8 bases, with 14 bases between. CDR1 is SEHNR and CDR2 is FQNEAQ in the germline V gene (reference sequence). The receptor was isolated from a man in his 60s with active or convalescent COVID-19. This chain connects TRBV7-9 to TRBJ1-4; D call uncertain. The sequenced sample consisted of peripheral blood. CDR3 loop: CASSSELRNEKLFF. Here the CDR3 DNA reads TGTGCCAGCAGCTCCGAACTGAGAAACGAAAAACTGTTTTTT.